The next 18 T cell receptor beta chains were all read from a single sample in a study of shared clonotypes between healthy human individuals. Produced via immunoSEQ multiplex PCR; TCRdb's table is partial and in-frame only. The sample consists of millions of clones, about 94% of them appearing once. Naive CD8 isolation took CD45RO-negative cells positively selected for CCR7 and excluded terminally differentiated effector memory CD45RA+ cells. Sequencing used naive CD8+ T cells sorted from blood. These receptor sequences come from a man younger than 35 in good health.

The CDR3 is CASSTGLAINEQFF. In nucleotides, the CDR3 is TGTGCCAGCAGTACGGGACTAGCAATCAATGAGCAGTTCTTC. The chain couples TRBV5-6 to TRBJ2-1; 9 bases are shared with TRBD2. The CDR3 is 14 residues long. V shed 5 bases, J shed 6 bases, and the junction held 6 bases outside the gene matches. Germline-derived CDR1 and CDR2 are SGHDT and YYEEEE.

The chain links TRBV6-5 to TRBJ2-7; 9 positions agree with TRBD2. From germline, CDR1 is MNHEY and CDR2 SVGAGI. The V and J ends lost 0 bases and 3 bases, in that order; junction bases with no gene match: 6. The CDR3 totals 16 residues. The CDR3 region has the DNA TGTGCCAGCAGTTACTCGGCTAGCGGGGCCATCTACGAGCAGTACTTC. Amino acids: CASSYSASGAIYEQYF.

The genes are TRBV28 and TRBJ2-7, with 13 bases fitting TRBD2. Germline CDR1 MDHEN, CDR2 SYDVKM. CDR3 size: 16 residues. V lost 5 bases, J lost 3 bases, and 7 bases stayed unmatched. The CDR3 spells CASSGLAGASFYEQYF. The CDR3 region has the DNA TGTGCCAGCAGTGGACTAGCGGGGGCCTCTTTCTACGAGCAGTACTTC.

The rearrangement links TRBV5-1 to TRBJ1-3; perhaps TRBD1 as D (6 bases). The length of the CDR3 is 16 residues. V lost 3 bases and J 5 bases, leaving 18 bases between the germline ends. Germline loops: CDR1 SGHRS, CDR2 YFSETQ. CDR3 in amino acids: CASSSSKQGIRNTIYF. The CDR3 bases are TGCGCCAGCAGCTCTTCGAAACAGGGAATACGAAACACCATATATTTT.

This sequence joins TRBV4-3 and TRBJ2-7; D possibly corresponds to TRBD2 (5 bases). The V end was cut by 0 bases, the J end by 6 bases, with 12 bases between. Germline V CDR1 and CDR2: LGHNA, YSLEER. CDR3 length: 14 amino acids. In DNA form, the CDR3 reads TGCGCCAGCAGCCAAGATCGGAGCGGTTTCGAGCAGTACTTC. This translates into CASSQDRSGFEQYF.

V is TRBV4-3 and J is TRBJ2-2; no clear D gene. The CDR3 consists of 14 residues. Looked up from germline, CDR1 is LGHNA and CDR2 is YSLEER. V was clipped by 0 bases and J by 5 bases, with 7 bases between them. This CDR3 is CASSQDSPTGELFF. CDR3 sequence (DNA): TGCGCCAGCAGCCAAGATTCGCCAACCGGGGAGCTGTTTTTT.

As regards this clone: The same CDR3 is also encoded by other DNA sequences in this sample. This chain connects TRBV5-4 to TRBJ2-7, with D unclear. CDR3 length: 13 residues. CDR1 and CDR2 (germline): SGHNT, YYREEE (reference sequence). Trimming left V 4 bases short and J 0 bases short, with 8 bases between. The CDR3 DNA reads TGTGCCAGCAGCGCCGGTAGCTCCTACGAGCAGTACTTC. Its protein product is CASSAGSSYEQYF.

The chain combines TRBV28 with TRBJ2-7, with 8 positions matching TRBD1. The J segment lost 5 bases and the V segment lost 6 bases, leaving 9 bases of the junction unmatched. Per the germline V gene, CDR1 is MDHEN and CDR2 is SYDVKM. The CDR3 runs to 14 residues. CDR3 bases: TGTGCCAGCAGCTATTACGGACAGGGCAACGAGCAGTACTTC. Translated, it gives CASSYYGQGNEQYF.

This clone has just one count. This rearrangement joins TRBV5-6 to TRBJ2-7; maybe TRBD1 (6 bases). With 3 bases removed from V and 5 bases from J, the gap between germline ends came to 9 bases. In germline, CDR1 is SGHDT, CDR2 YYEEEE. This CDR3 has 12 amino acids. This CDR3 reads CASSSWGHEQYF. DNA of the CDR3: TGTGCCAGCAGCTCCTGGGGGCACGAGCAGTACTTC.

This clone was observed a single time. The chain joins TRBV6-5 to TRBJ2-7, with 10 nucleotides matching TRBD1. The CDR3 has 15 amino acids. In germline, CDR1 is MNHEY, CDR2 SVGAGI. The ends lost 4 bases at V and 7 bases at J; junction bases unmatched: 10. Written as DNA, the CDR3 is TGTGCCAGCAGTTCCCGGGGACAGGGGCTAGGGGAGCAGTACTTC. It yields the protein CASSSRGQGLGEQYF.

The V and J genes are TRBV7-9 and TRBJ2-7; TRBD1 might be the D (6 bases). In germline, CDR1 is SEHNR, CDR2 FQNEAQ (reference sequence). This CDR3 region has 13 residues. V dropped 5 bases and J dropped 3 bases, with 11 bases sitting between them. The CDR3 region is CASSPKTGYEQYF. DNA of the CDR3: TGTGCCAGCAGCCCCAAGACAGGCTACGAGCAGTACTTC.

This sequence joins TRBV27 and TRBJ1-3, with D possibly TRBD1 on 5 matching bases. In germline, CDR1 is MNHEY, CDR2 SMNVEV (reference sequence). This CDR3 spans 14 amino acids. V lost 2 bases, J lost 2 bases, and 7 bases lay in between. CDR3 sequence (DNA): TGTGCCAGCAGTTTAGTAGGGGCTGGAAACACCATATATTTT. It translates to CASSLVGAGNTIYF.

V and J are TRBV7-6 and TRBJ2-7; D might be TRBD1 (6 bases). Deletions cut 4 bases from V and 3 bases from J, with 13 bases between. Germline assignment: CDR1 SGHVS and CDR2 FNYEAQ. This CDR3 contains 14 residues. CDR3 residues: CASSSGQGLYEQYF. The CDR3 DNA reads TGTGCCAGCAGCTCGGGGCAGGGGCTCTACGAGCAGTACTTC.

The rearrangement links TRBV28 to TRBJ2-5; possible D gene TRBD1, 5 bases. The CDR3 spans 14 residues. Trimming took off 6 bases at V and 4 bases at J, with 15 bases between the two ends. Germline CDR1 MDHEN, CDR2 SYDVKM. CDR3 bases: TGTGCCAGCAGCCCGCCAGGGCCCCGAGAGACCCAGTACTTC. As protein: CASSPPGPRETQYF.

The CDR3 region is CASSLTDTGWQETQYF. The DNA of the CDR3 is TGTGCCAGCAGCTTAACCGACACAGGGTGGCAAGAGACCCAGTACTTC. The genes are TRBV11-2 and TRBJ2-5; a possible D gene is TRBD1 (6 bases). This CDR3 spans 16 amino acids. Germline V CDR1 and CDR2: SGHAT, FQNNGV. V lost 2 bases, J lost 2 bases, and 15 bases lay in between.

The chain has TRBV4-3 and TRBJ2-2, with 13 nucleotides matching TRBD2. The CDR3 sequence is 18 residues long. V shed 3 bases and J 1 base; nucleotides not matched to a gene: 5. The germline V gene encodes CDR1 LGHNA and CDR2 YSLEER. The CDR3 loop is CASSQSGLAGVNTGELFF. The CDR3 nucleotides are TGCGCCAGCAGCCAGTCTGGACTAGCGGGAGTGAACACCGGGGAGCTGTTTTTT.

The chain's CDR3 is CASTGGTYNEQFF. Written as DNA, the CDR3 is TGCGCCAGCACGGGAGGTACCTACAATGAGCAGTTCTTC. This rearrangement joins TRBV4-1 to TRBJ2-1; 7 bases match TRBD2. Looked up from germline, CDR1 is MGHRA and CDR2 is YSYEKL. The CDR3 has 13 amino acids. V was clipped by 7 bases and J by 2 bases; unmatched bases: 2.

Remarks on this clone: The same CDR3 also results from other DNA sequences found in this sample. The chain employs TRBV9 and TRBJ1-2; possible D gene TRBD1, 5 bases. This CDR3 has 12 amino acids. Trimming pared 3 bases from V and 4 bases from J, leaving 7 bases between. Looked up from germline, CDR1 is SGDLS and CDR2 is YYNGEE. The CDR3 bases are TGTGCCAGCAGCGGGGACTCCTATGGCTACACCTTC. This encodes CASSGDSYGYTF.